These 18 T cell receptor beta chains came from one sample sequenced in a study of memory CD4+ T cells and cytomegalovirus serostatus. Libraries were prepared by immunoSEQ multiplex PCR; TCRdb keeps only in-frame clonotypes and omits some of them. The sample contains 50,000 or so clones, roughly four fifths of which appear only once. The sort gate was single viable CD3+CD4+CD8-CD45RO+ cells for memory CD4+ T cells. The source material was memory CD4+ T cells from blood. The receptors come from an adult in good health and CMV-seronegative.

The rearrangement uses TRBV7-2 and TRBJ2-7; 12 positions match TRBD2. Germline CDR1 and CDR2: SGHTA and FQGNSA. V gave up 6 bases and J gave up 5 bases; unmatched junction bases: 11. The CDR3 is made up of 16 amino acids. CDR3 nucleotide sequence: TGTGCCAGCAGTCCGGGGACTAGCGGGTTGGGACACGAGCAGTACTTC. This encodes CASSPGTSGLGHEQYF.

The chain carries TRBV15 and TRBJ2-1, with TRBD2 matching over 12 bases. V lost 3 bases, J lost 1 base, and 13 bases stayed unmatched. Germline V gives CDR1 LNHNV, CDR2 YYDKDF (reference sequence). CDR3 size: 20 residues. The CDR3 region is CATSRFVLAGGPKSYNEQFF. The CDR3 DNA follows: TGTGCCACCAGCAGGTTCGTGCTAGCGGGGGGGCCGAAGTCCTACAATGAGCAGTTCTTC.

This clone is medium-sized in the sample. V and J are TRBV11-1 and TRBJ2-7, with 7 bases aligning to TRBD2. CDR3 length: 15 amino acids. Germline V gene sequence: CDR1 SGHAT, CDR2 FQDESV (reference sequence). Losses at the gene ends were 2 bases for V and 6 bases for J; bases not matched to a gene: 10. CDR3 sequence reads: CASSLFAGEGSEQYF. Written as DNA, the CDR3 is TGTGCCAGCAGCTTATTTGCGGGGGAAGGGAGCGAGCAGTACTTC.

V is TRBV19 and J is TRBJ2-2, with D possibly being TRBD1 (5 bases). Trimming removed 5 bases at V and 6 bases at J, with 19 bases between. The V gene's germline CDR1 is LNHDA and CDR2 SQIVND (reference sequence). The CDR3 extends over 16 amino acids. The CDR3 protein is CASSPNLGAIPGELFF. In DNA, the CDR3 is TGTGCCAGTAGTCCCAATTTAGGGGCTATTCCCGGGGAGCTGTTTTTT.

The chain couples TRBV30 to TRBJ1-6; the D is unclear. This CDR3 is 14 amino acids long. The germline gives CDR1 GTSNPN, CDR2 SVGIG (reference sequence). The ends were cut back, 4 bases at V and 6 bases at J, with 13 bases in the middle. The CDR3 loop reads CAWKAWGFNSPLHF. In DNA, the CDR3 is TGTGCCTGGAAGGCGTGGGGTTTTAATTCACCCCTCCACTTT.

The chain employs TRBV27 and TRBJ2-7, with 8 bases matching TRBD1. From germline, CDR1 is MNHEY and CDR2 SMNVEV (reference sequence). This CDR3 contains 15 residues. With 3 bases clipped from V and 1 base from J, the junction kept 5 bases outside the gene matches. CDR3 in amino acids: CASSFLGTGSYEQYF. CDR3 nucleotide sequence: TGTGCCAGCAGTTTCCTAGGGACAGGTTCCTACGAGCAGTACTTC.

This clone was seen a handful of times. V and J are TRBV19 and TRBJ2-7, with 13 bases aligning to TRBD2. V shed 5 bases, J shed 1 base, and the junction held 5 bases outside the gene matches. The CDR3 is made up of 16 amino acids. In germline, CDR1 is LNHDA, CDR2 SQIVND (reference sequence). CDR3 amino acids: CASSRLAGGVSYEQYF. The CDR3 DNA is TGTGCCAGTAGTCGACTAGCGGGAGGTGTATCCTACGAGCAGTACTTC.

The chain joins TRBV18 to TRBJ1-2; D is ambiguous. CDR1 and CDR2 from the germline V gene are KGHSH and LQKENI. Trimming took off 5 bases at V and 2 bases at J, with 12 bases between the two ends. This CDR3 is 14 amino acids long. The DNA for the CDR3 is TGTGCCAGCTCAGAGGACCTCGCCAACTATGGCTACACCTTC. Protein: CASSEDLANYGYTF. The variable domain in full, with the rest retrieved from reference TRBV18 and TRBJ1-2, is NAGVMQNPRHLVRRRGQEARLRCSPMKGHSHVYWYRQLPEEGLKFMVYLQKENIIDESGMPKERFSAEFPKEGPSILRIQQVVRGDSAAYFCASSEDLANYGYTFGSGTRLTVV.

V and J are TRBV18 and TRBJ1-2; 7 bases match TRBD1. The CDR3 totals 13 residues. Germline CDR1 reads KGHSH; CDR2 reads LQKENI. V shed 5 bases and J 8 bases; nucleotides not matched to a gene: 8. CDR3 residues: CASSETGFHGYTF. In nucleotides, the CDR3 is TGTGCCAGCTCAGAGACAGGGTTTCACGGCTACACCTTC.

This clone showed up just once. CDR3 sequence: CASSAGTGLNQPQHF. The CDR3 nucleotides are TGTGCCAGCAGCGCAGGGACAGGCCTCAATCAGCCCCAGCATTTT. The rearrangement uses TRBV9 and TRBJ1-5; TRBD1 aligns across 8 bases. The CDR3 runs to 15 residues. Germline V CDR1 and CDR2: SGDLS, YYNGEE. V dropped 3 bases and J dropped 3; count of bases not matched to a gene: 5.

This chain connects TRBV19 to TRBJ2-3; a possible D gene is TRBD1 (6 bases). Trimming took off 5 bases at V and 3 bases at J, with 9 bases between the two ends. The length of the CDR3 is 13 residues. Germline CDR1 and CDR2: LNHDA and SQIVND (reference sequence). Here the CDR3 reads CASSWTVTDTQYF. The CDR3 nucleotides are TGTGCCAGTAGTTGGACAGTGACAGATACGCAGTATTTT.

This chain uses TRBV4-2 with TRBJ1-6; 9 nucleotides agree with TRBD1. Per the germline V gene, CDR1 is LGHNA and CDR2 is YNFKEQ. The V segment lost 0 bases and the J segment 6 bases; nucleotides outside the gene matches: 3. There are 16 residues in the CDR3. The CDR3 coding sequence is TGTGCCAGCAGCCAAGATCTGGACAGGGGTAATTCACCCCTCCACTTT. This encodes CASSQDLDRGNSPLHF.

The chain is built from TRBV27 and TRBJ1-6; tentatively, D is TRBD1 (5 bases). The length of the CDR3 is 17 residues. CDR1 is MNHEY, CDR2 SMNVEV, per germline (reference sequence). V was trimmed by 1 base and J by 3 bases, leaving 13 bases between them. CDR3 bases: TGTGCCAGCAGTTTATTCGGGGGAGACGGCTATAATTCACCCCTCCACTTT. Its translation: CASSLFGGDGYNSPLHF.

The V and J genes are TRBV7-9 and TRBJ1-2, with TRBD1 matching over 8 bases. Per the germline V gene, CDR1 is SEHNR and CDR2 is FQNEAQ (reference sequence). The CDR3 covers 13 residues. The V gene end was trimmed by 5 bases and the J gene end by 13 bases; junction bases not matched to a gene: 12. Here the CDR3 reads CASSLKTGAGGTF. The CDR3 nucleotides read TGTGCCAGCAGCCTCAAGACAGGGGCCGGCGGCACCTTC.

This clone was seen a handful of times. CDR3 bases: TGTGCCAGCAGGCGGGACAGGGGCGGCGAGCAGTACTTC. Translated: CASRRDRGGEQYF. The gene calls are TRBV6-1 and TRBJ2-7; 10 nucleotides match TRBD1. This CDR3 spans 13 amino acids. Looked up from germline, CDR1 is MNHNS and CDR2 is SASEGT. With 6 bases clipped from V and 6 bases from J, the junction kept 5 bases outside the gene matches.

V and J are TRBV7-8 and TRBJ2-7; tentative D call: TRBD1 (5 bases). Trimming cost V 5 bases and J 3 bases, with 14 bases left between them. The germline CDR1 and CDR2 sequences are SGHVS and FQNEAQ. The CDR3 extends over 14 amino acids. The CDR3 loop is CASSIRFDSYEQYF. The CDR3 nucleotides are TGTGCCAGCAGCATTCGATTCGACAGCTACGAGCAGTACTTC.

This sequence joins TRBV27 and TRBJ1-2; 7 nucleotides line up with TRBD1. J gave up 6 bases and V 3 bases, and 4 bases lay outside the gene matches. Germline assignment: CDR1 MNHEY and CDR2 SMNVEV (reference sequence). This CDR3 has 13 amino acids. The CDR3 protein is CASSFQGTDGYTF. CDR3 sequence (DNA): TGTGCCAGCAGTTTTCAAGGGACAGATGGCTACACCTTC.

The V call is TRBV10-2, the J call TRBJ1-5; D call uncertain. Germline CDR1 WSHSY, CDR2 SAAADI. This CDR3 is built from 18 residues. Between the trimmed V and J ends, which lost 0 bases and 0 bases, there was a span of 15 bases. The DNA for the CDR3 is TGCGCCAGCAGTGAGTCTCCGGGGTGGATTGGTAGCAATCAGCCCCAGCATTTT. Its protein is CASSESPGWIGSNQPQHF.